The source of this T cell receptor beta chain is a study of blood T cell repertoires in COVID-19. Overall study: Whether acute or convalescent, the COVID-19 samples came from the United States, Italy and Spain.

Some clones are missing from TCRdb's copy, which holds only in-frame ones; the method was immunoSEQ multiplex PCR. The sample has 50,000 to 75,000 clones, around 86% seen once. Germline trimming cut 7 bases from V and 7 bases from J; bases unmatched to any gene: 6. This CDR3 comprises 13 residues. Germline-derived CDR1 and CDR2 are SQVTM and ANQGSEA. The V gene is TRBV29-1, the J gene TRBJ2-1, with TRBD2 identical over 11 bases. The source material was peripheral blood. This TCR was recovered from a woman aged 80 or over with active or convalescent COVID-19. The CDR3 nucleotides are TGCAGCGGGCTAGCGGGGGGAAATAATGAGCAGTTCTTC. This sequence encodes CSGLAGGNNEQFF.